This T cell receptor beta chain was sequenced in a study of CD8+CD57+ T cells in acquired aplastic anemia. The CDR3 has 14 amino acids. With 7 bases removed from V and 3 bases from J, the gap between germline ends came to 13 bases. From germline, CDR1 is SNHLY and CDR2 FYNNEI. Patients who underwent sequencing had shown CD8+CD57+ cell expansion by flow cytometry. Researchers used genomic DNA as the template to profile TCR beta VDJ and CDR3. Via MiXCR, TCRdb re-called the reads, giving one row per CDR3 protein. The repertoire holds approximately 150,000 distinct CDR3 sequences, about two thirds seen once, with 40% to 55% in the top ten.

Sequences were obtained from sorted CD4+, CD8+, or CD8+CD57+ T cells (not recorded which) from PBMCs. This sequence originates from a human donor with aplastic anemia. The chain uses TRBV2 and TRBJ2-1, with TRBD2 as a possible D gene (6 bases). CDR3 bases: TGTGCCAGCACACCCGGGACTCTCTACAATGAGCAGTTCTTC. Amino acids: CASTPGTLYNEQFF.